This T cell receptor (beta chain) derives from a study of blood T cell repertoires in COVID-19. The count of this clone is one. Germline CDR1 and CDR2: MDHEN and SYDVKM. CDR3 length: 18 residues. J lost 0 bases, V lost 2 bases, and 6 bases had no gene match. Authors' analysis steps: Researchers report that nucleated cell counts were estimated from reference gene primer amplification. Clones were sequenced by immunoSEQ multiplex PCR, and TCRdb holds only the in-frame ones, with some missing. That table furnishes V, J and clone size, whereas the DNA furnished D and trimming. The table records some 90,000 clones, more than 70% of them present only once.

The rearrangement uses TRBV28 and TRBJ2-1, with 11 bases lining up with TRBD2. Sequencing was done on a sample of peripheral blood. This clonotype originated in a man in his forties or fifties with acute or convalescent COVID-19. The CDR3 region is CASSLDSSGGSSYNEQFF. CDR3 nucleotides: TGTGCCAGCAGTTTAGATTCTAGCGGGGGGAGCTCCTACAATGAGCAGTTCTTC.